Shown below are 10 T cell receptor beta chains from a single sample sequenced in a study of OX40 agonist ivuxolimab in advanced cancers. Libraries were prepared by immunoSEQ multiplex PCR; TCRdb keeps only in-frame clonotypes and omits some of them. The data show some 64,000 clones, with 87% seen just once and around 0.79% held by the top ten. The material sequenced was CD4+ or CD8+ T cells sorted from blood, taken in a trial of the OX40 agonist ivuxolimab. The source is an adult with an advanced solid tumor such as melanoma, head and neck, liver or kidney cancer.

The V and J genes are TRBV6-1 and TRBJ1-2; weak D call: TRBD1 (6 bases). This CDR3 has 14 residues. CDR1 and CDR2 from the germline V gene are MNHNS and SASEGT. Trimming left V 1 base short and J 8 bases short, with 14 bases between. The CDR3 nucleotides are TGTGCCAGCAGTGAAGGGACAGCCCGACGGGGCTACACCTTC. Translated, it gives CASSEGTARRGYTF.

The CDR3 is CASSRGGTNEKLFF. The CDR3 DNA reads as TGTGCCAGCAGTAGAGGGGGTACTAATGAAAAACTGTTTTTT. This chain connects TRBV6-5 to TRBJ1-4; weak D call: TRBD1 (6 bases). V was shortened by 5 bases and J by 2 bases, with 9 bases between the two germline ends. CDR3 length: 14 amino acids. The germline V gene encodes CDR1 MNHEY and CDR2 SVGAGI.

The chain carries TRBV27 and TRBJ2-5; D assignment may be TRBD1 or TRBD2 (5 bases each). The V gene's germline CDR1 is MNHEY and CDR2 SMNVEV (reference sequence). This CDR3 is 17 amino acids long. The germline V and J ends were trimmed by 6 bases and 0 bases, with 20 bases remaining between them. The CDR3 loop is CASSPGAGRVYQETQYF. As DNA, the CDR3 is TGTGCCAGCAGCCCCGGGGCCGGGCGAGTGTACCAAGAGACCCAGTACTTC.

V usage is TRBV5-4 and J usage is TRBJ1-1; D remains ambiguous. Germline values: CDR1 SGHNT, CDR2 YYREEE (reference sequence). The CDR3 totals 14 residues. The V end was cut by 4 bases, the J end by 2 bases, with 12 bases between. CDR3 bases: TGTGCCAGCAGCCCCGGTCCGGGAAACACTGAAGCTTTCTTT. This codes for CASSPGPGNTEAFF.

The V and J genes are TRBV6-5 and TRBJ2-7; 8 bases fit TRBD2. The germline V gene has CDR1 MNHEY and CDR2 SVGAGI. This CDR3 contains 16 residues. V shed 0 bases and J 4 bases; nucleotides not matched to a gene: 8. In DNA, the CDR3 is TGTGCCAGCAGTTACTCGAGCTCGAGACTAGCGTACGAGCAGTACTTC. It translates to CASSYSSSRLAYEQYF.

The CDR3 reads CASSDSKPYEQYF. The DNA of the CDR3 is TGTGCCAGCAGTGATTCCAAGCCCTACGAGCAGTACTTC. The gene calls are TRBV2 and TRBJ2-7, with D hard to call. This CDR3 region has 13 residues. From germline, CDR1 is SNHLY and CDR2 FYNNEI. V was pared by 3 bases and J by 2 bases, with 8 bases between.

The chain's CDR3 is CASGLGGARGYTF. The CDR3 nucleotides are TGTGCTAGTGGTTTGGGGGGGGCGCGAGGCTACACCTTC. The chain joins TRBV12-5 to TRBJ1-2; the D gene is possibly TRBD1 (6 bases). The germline V gene encodes CDR1 LGHNT and CDR2 FRNRAP. The germline V and J ends were trimmed by 1 base and 8 bases, with 11 bases remaining between them. The CDR3 sequence is 13 residues long.

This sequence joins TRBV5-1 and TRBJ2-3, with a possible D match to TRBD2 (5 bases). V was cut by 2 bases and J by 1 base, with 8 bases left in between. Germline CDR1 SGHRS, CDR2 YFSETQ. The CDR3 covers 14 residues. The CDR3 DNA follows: TGCGCCAGCAGCTTACGGACTGGCACAGATACGCAGTATTTT. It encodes CASSLRTGTDTQYF.

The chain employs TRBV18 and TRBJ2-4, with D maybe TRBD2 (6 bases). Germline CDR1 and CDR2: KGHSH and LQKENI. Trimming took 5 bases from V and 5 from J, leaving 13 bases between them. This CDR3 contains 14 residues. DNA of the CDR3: TGTGCCAGCTCAACCGCCGGCGGGGAAAACATTCAGTACTTC. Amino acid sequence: CASSTAGGENIQYF.

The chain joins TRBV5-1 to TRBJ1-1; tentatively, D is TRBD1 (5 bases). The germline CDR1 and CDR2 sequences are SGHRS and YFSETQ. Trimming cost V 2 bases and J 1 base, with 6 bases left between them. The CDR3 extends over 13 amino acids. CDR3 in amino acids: CASSFGGNTEAFF. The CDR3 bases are TGCGCCAGCAGCTTCGGGGGGAACACTGAAGCTTTCTTT.